A selection of T cell receptor beta chains follows, all from one sample in a study of T cells in localized non-small cell lung cancer. TCRdb keeps only in-frame clones here, not all; method: immunoSEQ multiplex PCR. This table has over a thousand clones, 26% appearing once. The material sequenced was normal lung tissue next to the tumor, taken before any cancer treatment. These receptor sequences come from a man between 40 and 75 years old with stage II lung adenocarcinoma. Each CDR3 is given with its conserved first and last residue. Each record gives: CDR3 length, J gene, D gene, V gene, clone size, CDR3 protein, CDR3 DNA. D genes are given only for firm matches. Clone size, where shown, is once, few, many, or a class for clones that have expanded.

>14|TRBJ2-5|TRBD1|TRBV9|.
CASSVTGGQETQYF
TGTGCCAGCAGCGTGACAGGGGGTCAAGAGACCCAGTACTTC
>14|TRBJ2-1|TRBD2|TRBV11-3|medium-sized
CASSLGLAGNEQFF
TGTGCCAGCAGCTTAGGTCTAGCGGGGAATGAGCAGTTCTTC
>15|TRBJ2-1|TRBD2|TRBV4-1|few
CASSPYGRENNEQFF
TGCGCCAGCAGCCCCTACGGGCGGGAGAACAATGAGCAGTTCTTC
>15|TRBJ1-6|.|TRBV11-3|medium-sized
CASSLRDTKGSPLHF
TGTGCCAGCAGCTTACGGGACACCAAAGGGTCACCCCTCCACTTT
>15|TRBJ1-1|TRBD1|TRBV6-8|.
CAIIDPGQGLTEAFF
TGTGCCATCATCGACCCGGGACAGGGTCTGACTGAAGCTTTCTTT
>12|TRBJ1-4|.|TRBV30|.
CAWSVLREKLFF
TGTGCCTGGAGTGTACTACGGGAAAAACTGTTTTTT
>13|TRBJ1-2|.|TRBV28|.
CASRMTAGYGYTF
TGTGCCAGCAGGATGACAGCGGGTTATGGCTACACCTTC
>16|TRBJ1-5|TRBD1|TRBV11-3|medium-sized
CASSLGGQGSNQPQHF
TGTGCCAGCAGCTTAGGGGGACAGGGTAGCAATCAGCCCCAGCATTTT
>16|TRBJ1-2|.|TRBV9|medium-sized
CASSVGGIQGGYGYTF
TGTGCCAGCAGCGTAGGAGGCATACAAGGAGGCTATGGCTACACCTTC
>13|TRBJ1-6|.|TRBV30|.
CAWSPTYNSPLHF
TGTGCCTGGAGTCCGACTTATAATTCACCCCTCCACTTT
>15|TRBJ2-7|TRBD2|TRBV14|.
CASSPRWDGGDEQYF
TGTGCCAGCAGCCCAAGATGGGACGGGGGGGACGAGCAGTACTTC
>17|TRBJ2-3|TRBD2|TRBV11-3|few
CASSPQSLAVSTDTQYF
TGTGCCAGCAGCCCGCAGTCGCTAGCGGTATCCACAGATACGCAGTATTTT
>13|TRBJ1-3|.|TRBV6-8|medium-sized
CAIRADSGNTIYF
TGTGCCATCAGGGCAGACTCTGGAAACACCATATATTTT
>14|TRBJ2-1|.|TRBV11-3|few
CASSQRIGVAEQFF
TGTGCCAGCAGCCAAAGAATAGGGGTCGCTGAGCAGTTCTTC
>18|TRBJ2-1|TRBD1|TRBV11-3|medium-sized
CASSSQGQGGLGGNEQFF
TGTGCCAGCAGCTCCCAGGGACAGGGAGGGTTAGGGGGTAATGAGCAGTTCTTC
>15|TRBJ2-7|.|TRBV4-1|few
CASSPEIGPSYEQYF
TGCGCCAGCAGCCCAGAAATTGGGCCCAGCTACGAGCAGTACTTC
>14|TRBJ1-2|.|TRBV29-1|.
CSAGTGTAVRGYTF
TGCAGCGCCGGAACCGGGACTGCGGTGCGGGGCTACACCTTC
>14|TRBJ1-3|.|TRBV9|few
CASSVGLEGNTIYF
TGTGCCAGCAGCGTAGGGTTGGAAGGAAACACCATATATTTT
>12|TRBJ1-2|.|TRBV25-1|large
CASSEGGNGYTF
TGTGCCAGCAGTGAAGGAGGAAATGGCTACACCTTC
>13|TRBJ2-7|TRBD2|TRBV30|large
CAWDSGYSYEQYF
TGTGCCTGGGATAGCGGGTACTCCTACGAGCAGTACTTC
>14|TRBJ1-4|TRBD1|TRBV9|few
CASNLDRASEKLFF
TGTGCCAGCAACCTGGACAGGGCCAGTGAAAAACTGTTTTTT
>15|TRBJ1-1|TRBD1|TRBV11-3|.
CASSLRTGRSTEAFF
TGTGCCAGCAGCTTAAGGACAGGTAGGTCGACTGAAGCTTTCTTT
>13|TRBJ1-2|.|TRBV30|.
CAWSVAEGRGYTF
TGTGCCTGGAGTGTCGCGGAGGGAAGGGGCTACACCTTC
>15|TRBJ2-1|.|TRBV12-5|.
CASGLGISGGDEQFF
TGTGCTAGTGGTTTGGGAATATCAGGGGGGGACGAGCAGTTCTTC
>13|TRBJ1-1|.|TRBV28|.
CASTPGTGTEAFF
TGTGCCAGCACTCCAGGGACGGGCACTGAAGCTTTCTTT
>14|TRBJ2-7|TRBD1|TRBV6-8|medium-sized
CASSYVGQGTEQYF
TGTGCCAGCAGTTACGTGGGACAGGGTACCGAGCAGTACTTC
>15|TRBJ1-1|TRBD1|TRBV6-8|.
CASSAQTGENTEAFF
TGTGCCAGCAGTGCCCAGACAGGGGAGAACACTGAAGCTTTCTTT
>14|TRBJ1-1|.|TRBV5-1|.
CASSVGGMNTEAFF
TGCGCCAGCAGCGTAGGTGGCATGAACACTGAAGCTTTCTTT
>17|TRBJ1-6|TRBD1|TRBV28|.
CASSAQTGSAYNSPLHF
TGTGCCAGCAGTGCCCAGACAGGGAGCGCCTATAATTCACCCCTCCACTTT
>14|TRBJ1-2|.|TRBV9|medium-sized
CASSVDDTPYGYTF
TGTGCCAGCAGCGTAGACGACACCCCTTATGGCTACACCTTC
>12|TRBJ2-5|.|TRBV14|.
CASPEGRETQYF
TGTGCCAGCCCCGAGGGGAGAGAGACCCAGTACTTC
>16|TRBJ1-6|TRBD1|TRBV10-3|medium-sized
CAISESGTGGSSPLYF
TGTGCCATCAGTGAGTCGGGGACAGGGGGATCCTCACCCCTCTACTTT
>13|TRBJ1-2|.|TRBV9|few
CASTLAEPYGYTF
TGTGCCAGCACCCTGGCAGAGCCCTATGGCTACACCTTC
>14|TRBJ1-5|.|TRBV28|medium-sized
CASSRPQGNQPQHF
TGTGCCAGCAGCCGCCCCCAGGGGAATCAGCCCCAGCATTTT
>13|TRBJ2-1|.|TRBV6-8|medium-sized
CASSYSPANEQFF
TGTGCCAGCAGTTACAGCCCTGCCAATGAGCAGTTCTTC
>18|TRBJ2-5|.|TRBV11-3|few
CASSLEGIAEPWGETQYF
TGTGCCAGCAGCTTAGAGGGAATCGCGGAGCCCTGGGGGGAGACCCAGTACTTC
>12|TRBJ2-3|.|TRBV9|few
CASSFSLDTQYF
TGTGCCAGCAGTTTTTCACTAGATACGCAGTATTTT
>15|TRBJ1-2|.|TRBV6-8|few
CASSQFTGSPEGYTF
TGTGCCAGCAGTCAATTTACCGGGTCCCCTGAGGGCTACACCTTC
>13|TRBJ1-1|TRBD1|TRBV19|.
CASRDRGYTEAFF
TGTGCCAGTAGGGACAGGGGTTACACTGAAGCTTTCTTT
>18|TRBJ2-6|TRBD1|TRBV28|.
CASRIGQGGASGANVLTF
TGTGCCAGCAGAATCGGACAGGGGGGAGCCTCTGGGGCCAACGTCCTGACTTTC
>19|TRBJ1-2|.|TRBV11-3|.
CASSYGGSSRTDYNYGYTF
TGTGCCAGCAGCTATGGAGGTTCATCTCGGACAGATTATAACTATGGCTACACCTTC
>16|TRBJ2-1|TRBD1|TRBV18|few
CASSPPDRGSFHEQFF
TGTGCCAGCTCACCACCCGACAGGGGGTCCTTCCATGAGCAGTTCTTC
>17|TRBJ2-7|.|TRBV23-1|.
CASSQSGAGLSSYEQYF
TGCGCCAGCAGTCAATCGGGTGCAGGGTTGAGCTCCTACGAGCAGTACTTC
>15|TRBJ2-6|.|TRBV1|few
CASSQDSGGANVLTF
TGCGCCAGCAGCCAAGATTCGGGTGGGGCCAACGTCCTGACTTTC
>14|TRBJ2-2|.|TRBV9|few
CASSVVDVTGELFF
TGTGCCAGCAGCGTAGTCGATGTAACCGGGGAGCTGTTTTTT
>14|TRBJ2-3|.|TRBV19|.
CASSPLSVGDTQYF
TGTGCCAGTAGTCCCCTATCCGTGGGAGATACGCAGTATTTT
>13|TRBJ2-3|.|TRBV18|.
CASSPPGQDTQYF
TGTGCCAGCTCACCACCTGGGCAGGATACGCAGTATTTT
>14|TRBJ1-1|.|TRBV6-8|.
CASSYTTPNTEAFF
TGTGCCAGCAGTTATACGACACCGAACACTGAAGCTTTCTTT
>13|TRBJ2-7|.|TRBV6-8|medium-sized
CASSYSRGYEQYF
TGTGCCAGCAGTTACTCGAGGGGATACGAGCAGTACTTC
>17|TRBJ2-1|TRBD2|TRBV29-1|.
CSVRPGTSYLQYNEQFF
TGCAGCGTCCGACCCGGGACTAGCTACCTCCAATACAATGAGCAGTTCTTC
>14|TRBJ1-4|.|TRBV11-3|medium-sized
CASSLGVVDEKLFF
TGTGCCAGCAGCTTAGGGGTTGTTGATGAAAAACTGTTTTTT
>14|TRBJ1-6|TRBD1|TRBV19|.
CTSTFRGRNSPLHF
TGTACCAGTACCTTCAGGGGGCGGAATTCACCCCTCCACTTT
>13|TRBJ2-7|TRBD1|TRBV18|.
CASSPGTAREQYF
TGTGCCAGCTCACCGGGGACAGCTAGGGAGCAGTACTTC